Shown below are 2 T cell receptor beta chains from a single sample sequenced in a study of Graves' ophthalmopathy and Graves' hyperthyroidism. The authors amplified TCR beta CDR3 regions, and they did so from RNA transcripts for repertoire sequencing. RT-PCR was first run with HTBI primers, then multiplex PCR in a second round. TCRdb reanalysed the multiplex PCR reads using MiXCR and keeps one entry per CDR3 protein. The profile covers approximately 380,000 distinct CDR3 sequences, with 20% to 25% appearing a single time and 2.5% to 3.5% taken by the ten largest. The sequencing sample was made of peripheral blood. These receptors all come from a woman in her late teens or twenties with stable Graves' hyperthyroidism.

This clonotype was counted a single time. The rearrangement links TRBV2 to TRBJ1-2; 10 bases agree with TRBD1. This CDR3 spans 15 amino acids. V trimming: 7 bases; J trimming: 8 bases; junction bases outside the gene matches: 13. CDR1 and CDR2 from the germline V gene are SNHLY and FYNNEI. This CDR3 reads CASTERGTGVDGYTF. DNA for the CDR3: TGTGCCAGCACCGAAAGGGGGACAGGGGTCGACGGCTACACCTTC.

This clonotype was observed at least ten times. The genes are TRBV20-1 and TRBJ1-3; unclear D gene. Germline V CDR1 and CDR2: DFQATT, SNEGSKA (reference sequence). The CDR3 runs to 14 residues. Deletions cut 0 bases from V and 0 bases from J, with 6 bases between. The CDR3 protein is CSARDRVSGNTIYF. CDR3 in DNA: TGCAGTGCTAGAGATCGAGTCTCTGGAAACACCATATATTTT.